These T cell receptor beta chains were read from a single sample in a study of beta chain features in type 1 diabetes. Clones were sequenced by immunoSEQ multiplex PCR, and TCRdb holds only the in-frame ones, with some missing. The sample holds 200,000 to 250,000 clones, 25% to 30% seen once. The material sequenced was central memory CD4+ T cells from blood. The receptors stem from a man aged 30-40 years in good health. Both conserved end residues are part of each CDR3. A D gene is named only where the DNA matches it firmly. Expanded clones get a size class; other rows say once, few or many, or leave the size out.

D: -
J: TRBJ2-4
size: -
V: TRBV18
CDR3: CASSPPSRGNIQYF
DNA: TGTGCCAGCTCACCACCCAGCCGCGGAAACATTCAGTACTTC

D: TRBD2
J: TRBJ2-1
size: few
V: TRBV7-2
CDR3: CASSPSSGRVNEQFF
DNA: TGTGCCAGCAGCCCATCCAGCGGGAGAGTAAATGAGCAGTTCTTC

D: -
J: TRBJ2-3
size: -
V: TRBV2
CDR3: CASRRTSTYTDTQYF
DNA: TGTGCCAGCAGACGGACGTCAACCTACACAGATACGCAGTATTTT

D: -
J: TRBJ2-7
size: -
V: TRBV30
CDR3: CACNRAPSPYEQYF
DNA: TGTGCCTGTAACCGGGCCCCTTCCCCCTACGAGCAGTACTTC

D: -
J: TRBJ2-7
size: -
V: TRBV14
CDR3: CASSQGVGYEQYF
DNA: TGTGCCAGCAGCCAAGGAGTAGGTTACGAGCAGTACTTC

D: TRBD2
J: TRBJ2-5
size: many
V: TRBV28
CDR3: CASSLGLAGALETQYF
DNA: TGTGCCAGCAGTCTCGGACTAGCGGGAGCTCTGGAGACCCAGTACTTC

D: TRBD2
J: TRBJ2-3
size: -
V: TRBV29-1
CDR3: CSVESGKADTQYF
DNA: TGCAGCGTTGAGAGCGGGAAGGCAGATACGCAGTATTTT

D: -
J: TRBJ1-3
size: few
V: TRBV6-5
CDR3: CASRSPGNTIYF
DNA: TGTGCCAGCAGGTCCCCTGGAAACACCATATATTTT

D: -
J: TRBJ1-2
size: -
V: TRBV10-2
CDR3: CASSEAREREGYTF
DNA: TGCGCCAGCAGTGAGGCCAGGGAAAGGGAAGGCTACACCTTC

D: TRBD1
J: TRBJ1-6
size: few
V: TRBV11-2
CDR3: CASSRTGRSPLHF
DNA: TGTGCCAGCAGCAGGACAGGGCGGTCACCCCTCCACTTT

D: -
J: TRBJ1-1
size: -
V: TRBV6-6
CDR3: CASSYSGQGNTEAFF
DNA: TGTGCCAGCAGTTACTCGGGCCAGGGAAACACTGAAGCTTTCTTT

D: -
J: TRBJ2-5
size: few
V: TRBV2
CDR3: CASSEAGTLQQETQYF
DNA: TGTGCCAGCAGTGAAGCTGGGACTCTCCAACAAGAGACCCAGTACTTC

D: -
J: TRBJ2-7
size: many
V: TRBV6-5
CDR3: CASSLSQDYEQYF
DNA: TGTGCCAGCAGTCTCTCTCAGGACTACGAGCAGTACTTC

D: TRBD1
J: TRBJ2-7
size: few
V: TRBV28
CDR3: CASSPGQSYEQYF
DNA: TGTGCCAGCAGCCCGGGACAGTCCTACGAGCAGTACTTC

D: TRBD1
J: TRBJ2-6
size: -
V: TRBV5-4
CDR3: CASSPRTGGRSSGANVLTF
DNA: TGTGCCAGCAGCCCTCGGACAGGGGGGAGGAGCTCTGGGGCCAACGTCCTGACTTTC

D: -
J: TRBJ2-1
size: many
V: TRBV9
CDR3: CASSPPGGESTNEQFF
DNA: TGTGCCAGCAGCCCCCCGGGCGGGGAGTCCACGAATGAGCAGTTCTTC

D: -
J: TRBJ2-5
size: -
V: TRBV29-1
CDR3: CSGGVGAAEETQYF
DNA: TGCAGCGGTGGCGTGGGGGCAGCGGAAGAGACCCAGTACTTC

D: TRBD2
J: TRBJ2-2
size: -
V: TRBV28
CDR3: CASSPGDYITGELFF
DNA: TGTGCCAGCAGTCCCGGGGACTATATCACCGGGGAGCTGTTTTTT

D: -
J: TRBJ2-7
size: few
V: TRBV18
CDR3: CASRSETESSYEQYF
DNA: TGTGCCAGCCGCTCTGAAACAGAGAGCTCCTACGAGCAGTACTTC

D: -
J: TRBJ2-5
size: few
V: TRBV7-2
CDR3: CASSFRFQAETQYF
DNA: TGTGCCAGCAGCTTCCGCTTCCAGGCAGAGACCCAGTACTTC

D: -
J: TRBJ2-5
size: -
V: TRBV10-3
CDR3: CAISGSGTEQETQYF
DNA: TGTGCCATCAGTGGATCCGGGACGGAACAAGAGACCCAGTACTTC

D: -
J: TRBJ2-7
size: -
V: TRBV7-9
CDR3: CASSIGLESSYEQYF
DNA: TGTGCCAGCAGCATAGGACTCGAGAGCTCCTACGAGCAGTACTTC

D: -
J: TRBJ2-7
size: few
V: TRBV6-6
CDR3: CASSFGTSYEQYF
DNA: TGTGCCAGCAGTTTTGGGACGTCCTACGAGCAGTACTTC

D: -
J: TRBJ2-6
size: few
V: TRBV2
CDR3: CASSEASGWANVLTF
DNA: TGTGCCAGCAGTGAAGCGAGCGGCTGGGCCAACGTCCTGACTTTC

D: -
J: TRBJ2-3
size: -
V: TRBV11-2
CDR3: CATAGAYTDTQYF
DNA: TGTGCCACCGCGGGGGCCTACACAGATACGCAGTATTTT

D: -
J: TRBJ2-5
size: -
V: TRBV7-9
CDR3: CASSEQTGTAFRETQYF
DNA: TGTGCCAGCAGCGAACAGACCGGGACGGCCTTTCGAGAGACCCAGTACTTC

D: -
J: TRBJ2-3
size: few
V: TRBV7-2
CDR3: CASSSRADTQYF
DNA: TGTGCCAGCAGCTCACGTGCAGATACGCAGTATTTT

D: -
J: TRBJ2-4
size: -
V: TRBV15
CDR3: CATSRDRLSENIQYF
DNA: TGTGCCACCAGCAGAGATCGGCTAAGCGAAAACATTCAGTACTTC

D: -
J: TRBJ2-5
size: -
V: TRBV4-1
CDR3: CASSQETGLGETQYF
DNA: TGCGCCAGCAGCCAAGAAACAGGCCTTGGGGAGACCCAGTACTTC

D: -
J: TRBJ2-7
size: few
V: TRBV10-3
CDR3: CAISPTHYEQYF
DNA: TGTGCCATCAGCCCGACACACTACGAGCAGTACTTC

D: TRBD1
J: TRBJ2-5
size: -
V: TRBV29-1
CDR3: CSTGFGTEETQYF
DNA: TGCAGCACCGGCTTCGGGACAGAAGAGACCCAGTACTTC

D: -
J: TRBJ2-1
size: -
V: TRBV5-1
CDR3: CASSLTARADEQFF
DNA: TGCGCCAGCAGCTTAACTGCAAGGGCCGATGAGCAGTTCTTC

D: TRBD2
J: TRBJ2-7
size: -
V: TRBV10-3
CDR3: CAISPGTSGYEQYF
DNA: TGTGCCATCAGCCCCGGGACTAGCGGCTACGAGCAGTACTTC

D: -
J: TRBJ2-2
size: -
V: TRBV11-2
CDR3: CASSLGTVNTGELFF
DNA: TGTGCCAGCAGCTTAGGAACAGTGAACACCGGGGAGCTGTTTTTT

D: -
J: TRBJ2-3
size: -
V: TRBV2
CDR3: CASSTQGGITDTQYF
DNA: TGTGCCAGCTCAACCCAGGGGGGGATAACAGATACGCAGTATTTT

D: -
J: TRBJ2-3
size: few
V: TRBV7-2
CDR3: CASSLPTASTDTQYF
DNA: TGTGCCAGCAGCTTACCAACGGCTAGCACAGATACGCAGTATTTT

D: -
J: TRBJ2-3
size: -
V: TRBV10-1
CDR3: CASSGDQGRPDTQYF
DNA: TGCGCCAGCAGCGGAGACCAGGGACGCCCAGATACGCAGTATTTT

D: -
J: TRBJ1-2
size: once
V: TRBV30
CDR3: CAWIGDFNYGYTF
DNA: TGTGCCTGGATCGGGGACTTTAACTATGGCTACACCTTC

D: -
J: TRBJ2-5
size: -
V: TRBV20-1
CDR3: CSAREVETQYF
DNA: TGCAGTGCTAGAGAGGTAGAGACCCAGTACTTC

D: -
J: TRBJ1-1
size: few
V: TRBV2
CDR3: CASSVQTNTEAFF
DNA: TGTGCCAGCAGTGTACAGACTAACACTGAAGCTTTCTTT

D: -
J: TRBJ1-5
size: -
V: TRBV9
CDR3: CASSVLPESNQPQHF
DNA: TGTGCCAGCAGCGTGCTCCCCGAGAGCAATCAGCCCCAGCATTTT

D: -
J: TRBJ2-2
size: -
V: TRBV5-6
CDR3: CASSADWNTGELFF
DNA: TGTGCCAGCAGCGCGGACTGGAACACCGGGGAGCTGTTTTTT

D: -
J: TRBJ1-1
size: few
V: TRBV6-5
CDR3: CASRQDWNTEAFF
DNA: TGTGCCAGCAGGCAGGATTGGAACACTGAAGCTTTCTTT